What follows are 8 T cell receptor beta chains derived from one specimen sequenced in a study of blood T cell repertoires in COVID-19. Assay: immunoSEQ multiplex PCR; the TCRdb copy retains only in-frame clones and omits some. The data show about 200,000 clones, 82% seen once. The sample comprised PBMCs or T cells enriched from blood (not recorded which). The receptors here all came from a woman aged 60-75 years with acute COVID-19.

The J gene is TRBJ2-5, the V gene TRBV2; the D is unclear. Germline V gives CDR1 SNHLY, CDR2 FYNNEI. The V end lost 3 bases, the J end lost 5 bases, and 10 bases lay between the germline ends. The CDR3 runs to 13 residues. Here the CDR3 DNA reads TGTGCCAGCAGTGAGAGTCTAGTTGAGACCCAGTACTTC. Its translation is CASSESLVETQYF.

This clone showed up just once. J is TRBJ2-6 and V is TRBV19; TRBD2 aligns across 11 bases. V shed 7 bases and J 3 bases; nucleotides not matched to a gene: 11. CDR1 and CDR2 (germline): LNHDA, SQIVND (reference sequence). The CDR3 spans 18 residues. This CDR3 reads CASTTSGSTRSGANVLTF. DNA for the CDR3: TGTGCCAGTACTACTAGCGGGAGCACCCGGAGTGGGGCCAACGTCCTGACTTTC.

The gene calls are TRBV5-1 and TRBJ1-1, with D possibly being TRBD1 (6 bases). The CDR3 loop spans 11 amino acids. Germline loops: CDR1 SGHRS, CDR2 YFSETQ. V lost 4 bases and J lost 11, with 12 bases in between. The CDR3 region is CASSADRNAFF. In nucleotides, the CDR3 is TGCGCCAGCAGCGCCGACAGGAATGCTTTCTTT.

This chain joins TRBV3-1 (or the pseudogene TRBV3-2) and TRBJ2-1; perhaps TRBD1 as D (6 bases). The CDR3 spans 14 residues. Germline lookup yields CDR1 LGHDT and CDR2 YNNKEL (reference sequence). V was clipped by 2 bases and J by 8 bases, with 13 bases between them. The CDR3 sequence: CASSQTPTGYEQFF. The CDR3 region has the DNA TGTGCCAGCAGCCAAACACCTACAGGGTATGAGCAGTTCTTC.

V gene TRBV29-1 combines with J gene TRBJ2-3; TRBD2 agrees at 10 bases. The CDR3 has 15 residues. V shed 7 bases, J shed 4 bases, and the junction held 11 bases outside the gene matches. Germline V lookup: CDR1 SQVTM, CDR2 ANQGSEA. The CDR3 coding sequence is TGCAGCGCGGGGGCTAGCGGGAGTATCTCAGATACGCAGTATTTT. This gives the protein CSAGASGSISDTQYF.

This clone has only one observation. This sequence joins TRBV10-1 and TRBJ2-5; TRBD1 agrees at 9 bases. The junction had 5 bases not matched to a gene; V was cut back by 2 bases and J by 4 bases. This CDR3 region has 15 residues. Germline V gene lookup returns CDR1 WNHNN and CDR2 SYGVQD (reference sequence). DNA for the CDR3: TGCGCCAGCAGTGAGGGGGGACAGGGAGGAGAGACCCAGTACTTC. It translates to CASSEGGQGGETQYF.

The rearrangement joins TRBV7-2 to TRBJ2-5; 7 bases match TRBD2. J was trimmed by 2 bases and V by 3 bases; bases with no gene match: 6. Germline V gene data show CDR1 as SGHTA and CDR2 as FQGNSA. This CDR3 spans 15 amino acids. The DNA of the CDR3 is TGTGCCAGCAGCTTCAGGGCGGGGGAGCAAGAGACCCAGTACTTC. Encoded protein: CASSFRAGEQETQYF.

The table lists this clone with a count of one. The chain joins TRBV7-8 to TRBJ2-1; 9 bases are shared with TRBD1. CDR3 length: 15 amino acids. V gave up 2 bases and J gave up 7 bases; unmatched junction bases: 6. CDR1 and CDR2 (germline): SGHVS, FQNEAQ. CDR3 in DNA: TGTGCCAGCAGCTTAAGGGACAGGGTTACGAATGAGCAGTTCTTC. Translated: CASSLRDRVTNEQFF.